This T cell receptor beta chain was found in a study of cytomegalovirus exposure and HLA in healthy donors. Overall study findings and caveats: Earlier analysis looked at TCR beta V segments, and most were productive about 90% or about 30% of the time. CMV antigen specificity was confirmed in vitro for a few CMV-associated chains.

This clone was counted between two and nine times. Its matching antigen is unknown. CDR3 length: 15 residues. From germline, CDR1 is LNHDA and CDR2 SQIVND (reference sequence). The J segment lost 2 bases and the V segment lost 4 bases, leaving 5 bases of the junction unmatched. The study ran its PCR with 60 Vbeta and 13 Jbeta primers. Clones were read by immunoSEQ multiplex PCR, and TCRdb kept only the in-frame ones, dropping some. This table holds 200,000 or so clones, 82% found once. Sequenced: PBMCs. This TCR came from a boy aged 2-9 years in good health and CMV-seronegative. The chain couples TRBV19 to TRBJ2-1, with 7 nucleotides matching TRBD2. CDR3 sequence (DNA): TGTGCCAGTAGTAGGGGGGGGAGAACCTACAATGAGCAGTTCTTC. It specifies CASSRGGRTYNEQFF.